Below are 9 T cell receptor beta chains sequenced from a single sample in a study of cytomegalovirus exposure and HLA in healthy donors. PCR was performed using 60 Vbeta and 13 Jbeta primers. Profiled with immunoSEQ multiplex PCR; TCRdb holds only in-frame clones, not every one. The sample has some 100,000 clones; over 60% are singletons. The sample taken for sequencing was PBMCs. The source of these receptors is a female donor in good health and CMV-seropositive.

Only a few counts were recorded for this clone. The V gene is TRBV25-1, the J gene TRBJ1-2; TRBD1 agrees at 7 bases. CDR1 MGHDK and CDR2 SYGVNS come from the germline V gene. V was pared by 6 bases and J by 7 bases, with 8 bases of the junction left unmatched. The CDR3 consists of 13 residues. The CDR3 coding sequence is TGTGCCAGCAGAACAGGGGCGCGGGGTGGCTACACCTTC. This codes for CASRTGARGGYTF.

The chain couples TRBV7-2 to TRBJ2-4; 8 bases align to TRBD2. The germline V gene has CDR1 SGHTA and CDR2 FQGNSA. V lost 3 bases, J lost 0 bases, and 4 bases stayed unmatched. The CDR3 runs to 16 residues. This CDR3 is CASSFSGVLAKNIQYF. The CDR3 nucleotides are TGTGCCAGCAGCTTTAGCGGGGTCCTAGCCAAAAACATTCAGTACTTC.

This sequence joins TRBV7-9 and TRBJ2-5, with 10 bases fitting TRBD1. The J call may not be correct, given that the DNA end is closer to TRBJ2-7. The CDR3 runs to 14 residues. Germline CDR1 is SEHNR and CDR2 is FQNEAQ (reference sequence). This CDR3 is CASSPDRGLYEQYF. The CDR3 bases are TGTGCCAGCAGCCCAGACAGGGGGCTCTACGAGCAGTACTTC.

The chain employs TRBV25-1 and TRBJ2-1, with 7 bases lining up with TRBD2. The germline CDR1 and CDR2 sequences are MGHDK and SYGVNS. Germline trimming cut 2 bases from V and 2 bases from J; bases unmatched to any gene: 3. This CDR3 comprises 15 residues. The CDR3, as DNA: TGTGCCAGCAGTGAAAGAGCGGGAACCTACAATGAGCAGTTCTTC. Protein sequence: CASSERAGTYNEQFF.

This chain connects TRBV19 to TRBJ2-1; D not certain. The CDR3 runs to 13 residues. CDR1 is LNHDA and CDR2 is SQIVND in the germline V gene (reference sequence). V lost 1 base to trimming and J lost 3 bases, with 4 bases between them. The CDR3 nucleotides are TGTGCCAGTAGTATAGGCAGCTACAATGAGCAGTTCTTC. Protein: CASSIGSYNEQFF.

The CDR3 DNA reads as TGCGCCAGCAGCCCACTCGCAGGGGGTGGAATGAAAGAACTGTTTTTT. Translation gives CASSPLAGGGMKELFF. V and J are TRBV5-1 and TRBJ1-4; 7 nucleotides line up with TRBD1. Per the germline V gene, CDR1 is SGHRS and CDR2 is YFSETQ. V shed 4 bases and J 12 bases; nucleotides not matched to a gene: 18. The length of the CDR3 is 16 residues.

The J gene is TRBJ2-3, the V gene TRBV9, with D possibly being TRBD2 (6 bases). The CDR3 runs to 16 residues. V lost 0 bases to trimming and J lost 6 bases, with 17 bases between them. CDR1 and CDR2 from the germline V gene are SGDLS and YYNGEE. The CDR3: CASSVGTLRRGDTQYF. DNA of the CDR3: TGTGCCAGCAGCGTAGGGACCCTAAGGAGGGGCGATACGCAGTATTTT.

The V call is TRBV7-2, the J call TRBJ1-2; TRBD1 matches at 8 bases. Germline V gene data show CDR1 as SGHTA and CDR2 as FQGNSA. V gave up 5 bases and J gave up 3 bases; unmatched junction bases: 5. The CDR3 covers 14 residues. In DNA form, the CDR3 reads TGTGCCAGCAGCGCCTCAGGGGGCTACTATGGCTACACCTTC. It yields the protein CASSASGGYYGYTF. Together with reference TRBV7-2 and TRBJ1-2, the CDR3 gives the full variable domain: GAGVSQSPSNKVTEKGKDVELRCDPISGHTALYWYRQSLGQGLEFLIYFQGNSAPDKSGLPSDRFSAERTGGSVSTLTIQRTQQEDSAVYLCASSASGGYYGYTFGSGTRLTVV.

The V call is TRBV11-2, the J call TRBJ2-4; D is undetermined. Germline V gene lookup returns CDR1 SGHAT and CDR2 FQNNGV. The length of the CDR3 is 17 residues. Trimming removed 5 bases at V and 0 bases at J, with 17 bases between. CDR3 in DNA: TGTGCCAGCAGCGCGTCTAGGCCAGCCTTAGCCAAAAACATTCAGTACTTC. Encoded protein: CASSASRPALAKNIQYF.